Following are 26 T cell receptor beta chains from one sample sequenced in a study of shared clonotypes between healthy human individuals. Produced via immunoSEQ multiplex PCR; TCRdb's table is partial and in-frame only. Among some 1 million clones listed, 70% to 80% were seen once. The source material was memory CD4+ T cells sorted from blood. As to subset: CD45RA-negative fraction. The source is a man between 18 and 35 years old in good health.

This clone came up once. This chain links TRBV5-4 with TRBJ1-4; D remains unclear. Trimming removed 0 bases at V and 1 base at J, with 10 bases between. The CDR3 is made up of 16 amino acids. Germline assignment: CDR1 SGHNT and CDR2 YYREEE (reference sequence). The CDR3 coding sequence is TGTGCCAGCAGCTTGGGGTTGGGGAAAACTAATGAAAAACTGTTTTTT. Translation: CASSLGLGKTNEKLFF.

This CDR3 is CASRQGAFGANVLTF. CDR3 nucleotides: TGCGCCAGCAGACAGGGGGCATTTGGGGCCAACGTCCTGACTTTC. The chain recombines TRBV5-1 with TRBJ2-6, with TRBD1 matching over 9 bases. J gave up 3 bases and V 5 bases, and 3 bases lay outside the gene matches. Germline values: CDR1 SGHRS, CDR2 YFSETQ. The CDR3 runs 15 residues.

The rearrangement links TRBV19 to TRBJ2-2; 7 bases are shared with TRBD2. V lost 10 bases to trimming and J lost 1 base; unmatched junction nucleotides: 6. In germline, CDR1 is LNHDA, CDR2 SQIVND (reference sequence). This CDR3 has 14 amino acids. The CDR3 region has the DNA TGTGCCATCAGCAGGGAGGGGAACACCGGGGAGCTGTTTTTT. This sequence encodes CAISREGNTGELFF.

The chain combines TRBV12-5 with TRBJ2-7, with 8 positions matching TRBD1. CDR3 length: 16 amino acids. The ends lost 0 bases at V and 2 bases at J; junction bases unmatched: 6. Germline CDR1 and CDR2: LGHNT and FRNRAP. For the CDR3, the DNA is TGTGCTAGTGGTTTGGTATTGGGACAGGCCCCCTACGAGCAGTACTTC. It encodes CASGLVLGQAPYEQYF.

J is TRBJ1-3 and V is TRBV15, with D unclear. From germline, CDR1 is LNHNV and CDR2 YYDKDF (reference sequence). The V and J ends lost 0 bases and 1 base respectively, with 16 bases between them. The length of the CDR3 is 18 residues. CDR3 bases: TGTGCCACCAGCAGAGATACCGTAAGTCGGGCGTCTGGAAACACCATATATTTT. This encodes CATSRDTVSRASGNTIYF.

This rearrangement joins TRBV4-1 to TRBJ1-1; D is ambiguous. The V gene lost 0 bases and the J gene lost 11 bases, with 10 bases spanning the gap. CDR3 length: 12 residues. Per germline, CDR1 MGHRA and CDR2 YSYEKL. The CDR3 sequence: CASSQDRVEAFF. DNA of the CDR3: TGCGCCAGCAGCCAAGACCGGGTTGAGGCTTTCTTT.

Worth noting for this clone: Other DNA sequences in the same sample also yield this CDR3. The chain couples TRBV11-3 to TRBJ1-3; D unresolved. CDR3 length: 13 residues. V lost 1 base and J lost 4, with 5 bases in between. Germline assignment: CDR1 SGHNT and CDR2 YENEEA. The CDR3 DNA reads TGTGCCAGCAGCTTAGGTGCGGGAAACACCATATATTTT. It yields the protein CASSLGAGNTIYF.

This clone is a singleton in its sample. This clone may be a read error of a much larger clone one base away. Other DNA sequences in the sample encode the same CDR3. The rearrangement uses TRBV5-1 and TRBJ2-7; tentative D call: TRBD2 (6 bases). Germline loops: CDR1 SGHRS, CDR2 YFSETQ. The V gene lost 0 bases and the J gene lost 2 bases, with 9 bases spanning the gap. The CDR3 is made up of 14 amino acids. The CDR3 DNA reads TGCGCCAGCAGCTTGGATAGCGGAACCTACGAGCAGTACTTC. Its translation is CASSLDSGTYEQYF.

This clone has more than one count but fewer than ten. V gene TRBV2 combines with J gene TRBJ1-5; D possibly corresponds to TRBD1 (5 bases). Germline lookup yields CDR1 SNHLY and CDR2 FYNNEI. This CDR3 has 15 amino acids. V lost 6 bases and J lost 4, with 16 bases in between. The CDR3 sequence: CASRSEGRTNQPQHF. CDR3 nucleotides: TGTGCCAGCAGGTCAGAGGGACGAACGAATCAGCCCCAGCATTTT.

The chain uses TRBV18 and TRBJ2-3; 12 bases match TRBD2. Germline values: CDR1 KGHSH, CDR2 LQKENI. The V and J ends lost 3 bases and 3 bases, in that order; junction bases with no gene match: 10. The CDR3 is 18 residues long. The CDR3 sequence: CASSPTETSGRTTDTQYF. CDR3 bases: TGTGCCAGCTCACCGACGGAGACTAGCGGGAGAACGACAGATACGCAGTATTTT.

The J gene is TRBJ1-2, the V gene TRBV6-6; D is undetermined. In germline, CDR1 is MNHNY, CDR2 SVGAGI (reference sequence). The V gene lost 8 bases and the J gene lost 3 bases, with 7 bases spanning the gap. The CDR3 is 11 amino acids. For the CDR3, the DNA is TGTGCCAGCCGGCAGGACTATGGCTACACCTTC. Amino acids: CASRQDYGYTF.

The CDR3 DNA follows: TGTGCCATCAGTGGGCGTGGTAGCAATCAGCCCCAGCATTTT. Translating it yields CAISGRGSNQPQHF. The J gene is TRBJ1-5, the V gene TRBV10-3, with D unresolved. The length of the CDR3 is 14 residues. V lost 4 bases and J lost 0, with 7 bases in between. CDR1 and CDR2 (germline): ENHRY, SYGVKD.

In DNA form, the CDR3 reads TGTGCCAGCTCACCACCCGGGACGGGAAATTCACCCCTCCACTTT. Amino acid sequence: CASSPPGTGNSPLHF. The chain employs TRBV18 and TRBJ1-6, with a possible D match to TRBD1 (5 bases). The germline V gene has CDR1 KGHSH and CDR2 LQKENI. V dropped 0 bases and J dropped 7 bases, with 10 bases sitting between them. There are 15 residues in the CDR3.

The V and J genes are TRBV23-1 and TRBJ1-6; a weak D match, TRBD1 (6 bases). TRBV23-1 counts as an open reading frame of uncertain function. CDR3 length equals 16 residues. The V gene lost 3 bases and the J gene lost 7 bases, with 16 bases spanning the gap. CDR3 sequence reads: CASSHPSGTRNSPLHF. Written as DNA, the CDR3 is TGCGCCAGCAGTCATCCATCCGGGACAAGAAATTCACCCCTCCACTTT.

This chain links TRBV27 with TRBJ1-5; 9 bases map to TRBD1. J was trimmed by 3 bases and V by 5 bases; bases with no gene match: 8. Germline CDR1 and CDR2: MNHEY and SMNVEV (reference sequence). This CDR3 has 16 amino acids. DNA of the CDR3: TGTGCCAGCAGTCCGTCACAGGGGGCAATCAATCAGCCCCAGCATTTT. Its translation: CASSPSQGAINQPQHF.

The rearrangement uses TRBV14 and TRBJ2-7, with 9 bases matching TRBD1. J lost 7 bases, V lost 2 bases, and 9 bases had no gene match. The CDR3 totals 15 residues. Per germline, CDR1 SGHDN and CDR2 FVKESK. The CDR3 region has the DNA TGTGCCAGCAGCCAAACAGGGGGCAGGGGAGGTGAGCAGTACTTC. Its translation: CASSQTGGRGGEQYF.

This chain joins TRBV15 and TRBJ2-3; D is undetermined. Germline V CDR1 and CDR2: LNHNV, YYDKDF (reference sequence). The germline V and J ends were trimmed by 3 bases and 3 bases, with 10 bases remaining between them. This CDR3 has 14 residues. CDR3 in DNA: TGTGCCACCAGCAGTACTATAAGGACAGATACGCAGTATTTT. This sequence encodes CATSSTIRTDTQYF.

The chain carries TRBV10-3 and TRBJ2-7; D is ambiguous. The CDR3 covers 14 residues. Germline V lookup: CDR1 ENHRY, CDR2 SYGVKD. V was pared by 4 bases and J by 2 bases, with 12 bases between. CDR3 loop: CAISAAPGAYEQYF. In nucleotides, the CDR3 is TGTGCCATCAGTGCAGCCCCTGGCGCCTACGAGCAGTACTTC.

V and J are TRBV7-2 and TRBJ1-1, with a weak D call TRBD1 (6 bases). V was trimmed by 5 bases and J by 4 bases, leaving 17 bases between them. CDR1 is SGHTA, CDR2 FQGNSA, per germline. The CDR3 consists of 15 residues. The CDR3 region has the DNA TGTGCCAGCAGCCCGGGACTTCTAGGGGGCACTGAAGCTTTCTTT. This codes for CASSPGLLGGTEAFF. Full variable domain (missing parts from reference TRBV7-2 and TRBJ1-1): GAGVSQSPSNKVTEKGKDVELRCDPISGHTALYWYRQSLGQGLEFLIYFQGNSAPDKSGLPSDRFSAERTGGSVSTLTIQRTQQEDSAVYLCASSPGLLGGTEAFFGQGTRLTVV.

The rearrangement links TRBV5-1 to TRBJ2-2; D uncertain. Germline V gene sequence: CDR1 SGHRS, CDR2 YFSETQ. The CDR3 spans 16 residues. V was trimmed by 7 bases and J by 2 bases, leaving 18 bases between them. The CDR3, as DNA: TGCGCCAGCTACCCATCACCCGGGCCAAACACCGGGGAGCTGTTTTTT. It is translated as CASYPSPGPNTGELFF. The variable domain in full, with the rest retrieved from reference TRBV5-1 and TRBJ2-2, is KAGVTQTPRYLIKTRGQQVTLSCSPISGHRSVSWYQQTPGQGLQFLFEYFSETQRNKGNFPGRFSGRQFSNSRSEMNVSTLELGDSALYLCASYPSPGPNTGELFFGEGSRLTVL.

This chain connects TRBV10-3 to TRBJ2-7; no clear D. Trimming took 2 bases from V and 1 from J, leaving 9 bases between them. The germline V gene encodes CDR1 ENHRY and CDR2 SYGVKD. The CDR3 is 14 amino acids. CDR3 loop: CAISEVPSSYEQYF. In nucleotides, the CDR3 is TGTGCCATCAGTGAGGTTCCTAGTTCCTACGAGCAGTACTTC.

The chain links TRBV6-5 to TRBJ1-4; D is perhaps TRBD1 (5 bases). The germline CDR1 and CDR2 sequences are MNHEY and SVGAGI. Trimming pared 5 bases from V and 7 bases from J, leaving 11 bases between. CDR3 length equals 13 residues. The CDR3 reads CASSDRISEKLFF. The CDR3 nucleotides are TGTGCCAGCAGTGACAGAATTAGTGAAAAACTGTTTTTT.

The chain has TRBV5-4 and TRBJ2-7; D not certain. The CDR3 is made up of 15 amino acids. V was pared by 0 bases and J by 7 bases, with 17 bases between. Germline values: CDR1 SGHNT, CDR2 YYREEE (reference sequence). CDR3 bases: TGTGCCAGCAGCTTGGAGTTTGGGTCGGCGAGGGAGCAGTACTTC. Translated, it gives CASSLEFGSAREQYF.

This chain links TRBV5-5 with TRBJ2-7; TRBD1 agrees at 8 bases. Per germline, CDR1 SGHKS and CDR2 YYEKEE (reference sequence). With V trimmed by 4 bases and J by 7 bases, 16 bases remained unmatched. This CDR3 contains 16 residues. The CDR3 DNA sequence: TGTGCCAGCAGCCTAATTCTAGGACAGGGTGTCGGGGAGCAGTACTTC. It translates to CASSLILGQGVGEQYF.

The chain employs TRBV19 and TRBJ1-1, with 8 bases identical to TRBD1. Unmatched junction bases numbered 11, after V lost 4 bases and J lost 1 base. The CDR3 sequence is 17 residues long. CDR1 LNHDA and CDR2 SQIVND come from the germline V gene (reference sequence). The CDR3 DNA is TGTGCCAGTAGTAAGGGCAGGGGGCGCGTGGGGAACACTGAAGCTTTCTTT. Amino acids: CASSKGRGRVGNTEAFF.

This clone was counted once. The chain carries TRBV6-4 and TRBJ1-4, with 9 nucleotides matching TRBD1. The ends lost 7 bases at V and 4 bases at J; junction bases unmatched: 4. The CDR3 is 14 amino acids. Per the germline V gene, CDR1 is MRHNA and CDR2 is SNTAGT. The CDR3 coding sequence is TGTGCCAGCACCAGGGACAGGGATAATGAAAAACTGTTTTTT. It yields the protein CASTRDRDNEKLFF.